The 27 T cell receptor beta chains listed next were all sequenced from one sample in a study of blood T cell repertoires in COVID-19 (dated by TCRdb to the early 2020s). The receptor library was made with the immunoSEQ multiplex PCR assay. Not all clones reach the TCRdb copy of this immuneACCESS table, which keeps in-frame sequences only. Checked studies attribute under half of the gap to unresolved V genes and leave the rest unexplained. This sample comprises approximately 270,000 clones, approximately 85% of them detected only once. 4.3% of the sample is taken by the ten largest. Material for sequencing was PBMCs or T cells enriched from blood (not recorded which). These receptors all come from a woman younger than 45 who had recovered from COVID-19.

Only one count was recorded for this clone. This chain uses TRBV7-2 with TRBJ1-1; 8 nucleotides agree with TRBD1. The CDR3 loop spans 15 amino acids. The germline V gene encodes CDR1 SGHTA and CDR2 FQGNSA. With V trimmed by 1 base and J by 1 base, 2 bases remained unmatched. The DNA for the CDR3 is TGTGCCAGCAGCTTAGGCGGGACAGGGAACACTGAAGCTTTCTTT. Translated, it gives CASSLGGTGNTEAFF.

The chain recombines TRBV5-1 with TRBJ1-6; D gene unclear. The CDR3 has 14 residues. The germline gives CDR1 SGHRS, CDR2 YFSETQ. V was clipped by 2 bases and J by 6 bases, with 9 bases between them. The CDR3 loop is CASSFNPSNSPLHF. The CDR3 region has the DNA TGCGCCAGCAGCTTCAATCCGAGTAATTCACCCCTCCACTTT.

This sequence joins TRBV24-1 and TRBJ2-2; the D gene is possibly TRBD1 (6 bases). The CDR3 has 15 residues. The V end lost 6 bases, the J end lost 0 bases, and 10 bases lay between the germline ends. Germline values: CDR1 KGHDR, CDR2 SFDVKD. For the CDR3, the DNA is TGTGCCACCAGTCCGGACAGCCCGAACACCGGGGAGCTGTTTTTT. Amino acid sequence: CATSPDSPNTGELFF.

The V call is TRBV7-3, the J call TRBJ2-7; TRBD1 agrees at 9 bases. Per germline, CDR1 SGHTA and CDR2 FQGTGA. The CDR3 length is 15 residues. V lost 2 bases to trimming and J lost 0 bases; unmatched junction nucleotides: 2. CDR3 region: CASSLGTGSSYEQYF. The CDR3 coding sequence is TGTGCCAGCAGCTTAGGGACAGGGAGCTCCTACGAGCAGTACTTC.

The gene calls are TRBV2 and TRBJ1-2; 8 bases match TRBD1. CDR1 SNHLY and CDR2 FYNNEI come from the germline V gene. V lost 10 bases and J lost 4; bases outside the gene matches: 8. The CDR3 is made up of 13 amino acids. For the CDR3, the DNA is TGTGCCAACCCAGACGGACAGGGCTATGGCTACACCTTC. This translates into CANPDGQGYGYTF.

The CDR3 DNA reads as TGTGCCAGCTCCCCAACAGGGGTCAGCAATCAGCCCCAGCATTTT. Its protein is CASSPTGVSNQPQHF. The chain carries TRBV18 and TRBJ1-5, with 7 bases that match TRBD1. V shed 6 bases and J 1 base; nucleotides not matched to a gene: 6. CDR3 length: 15 residues. Germline V gives CDR1 KGHSH, CDR2 LQKENI.

This clone was seen a handful of times. The chain combines TRBV11-3 with TRBJ2-1, with 9 bases fitting TRBD1. Germline trimming cut 1 base from V and 4 bases from J; bases unmatched to any gene: 5. This CDR3 contains 16 residues. Per germline, CDR1 SGHNT and CDR2 YENEEA. CDR3: CASSLGGQGKYNEQFF. The CDR3 nucleotides are TGTGCCAGCAGCTTAGGCGGACAGGGGAAATACAATGAGCAGTTCTTC.

This clone was recorded once. The chain employs TRBV6-6 and TRBJ2-1; 12 nucleotides align to TRBD2. The CDR3 consists of 14 residues. The germline CDR1 and CDR2 sequences are MNHNY and SVGAGI (reference sequence). The ends lost 5 bases at V and 7 bases at J; junction bases unmatched: 3. Here the CDR3 DNA reads TGTGCCAGCAGTCCACTAGCGGGAGGAAATGAGCAGTTCTTC. Residues: CASSPLAGGNEQFF.

The chain employs TRBV5-6 and TRBJ2-5; the D gene is possibly TRBD1 (5 bases). The CDR3 consists of 14 residues. Germline assignment: CDR1 SGHDT and CDR2 YYEEEE. Trimming took 2 bases from V and 4 from J, leaving 12 bases between them. Here the CDR3 reads CASSLQAGGETQYF. As DNA, the CDR3 is TGTGCCAGCAGCTTACAGGCCGGCGGAGAGACCCAGTACTTC.

This chain connects TRBV15 to TRBJ2-1, with D maybe TRBD1 (6 bases). The germline V gene encodes CDR1 LNHNV and CDR2 YYDKDF (reference sequence). This CDR3 comprises 16 residues. With 1 base removed from V and 4 bases from J, the gap between germline ends came to 14 bases. The CDR3 here is CATSRVKGVQYNEQFF. CDR3 bases: TGTGCCACCAGCAGAGTTAAGGGGGTCCAATACAATGAGCAGTTCTTC.

This clone was seen more than once but under ten times. The V gene is TRBV19, the J gene TRBJ1-5, with D possibly being TRBD1 (6 bases). The germline V and J ends were trimmed by 3 bases and 4 bases, with 10 bases remaining between them. Germline loops: CDR1 LNHDA, CDR2 SQIVND (reference sequence). The CDR3 totals 14 residues. CDR3 loop: CASSIDDRNQPQHF. DNA of the CDR3: TGTGCCAGTAGTATCGACGACAGGAATCAGCCCCAGCATTTT.

The chain employs TRBV7-3 and TRBJ1-1, with 8 bases fitting TRBD1. Germline assignment: CDR1 SGHTA and CDR2 FQGTGA. V was pared by 0 bases and J by 7 bases, with 4 bases of the junction left unmatched. CDR3 size: 14 residues. The chain's CDR3 is CASSLTRGPGEAFF. The DNA of the CDR3 is TGTGCCAGCAGCTTAACCAGGGGGCCAGGTGAAGCTTTCTTT.

J is TRBJ2-2 and V is TRBV6-4; 9 nucleotides agree with TRBD1. Trimming removed 5 bases from V and 5 bases from J; junction bases left unmatched: 3. Germline loops: CDR1 MRHNA, CDR2 SNTAGT. The length of the CDR3 is 14 residues. The DNA of the CDR3 is TGTGCCAGCAGTCCCGGGACAGGGACCGGGGAGCTGTTTTTT. Its translation: CASSPGTGTGELFF.

The chain links TRBV24-1 to TRBJ2-3; 9 nucleotides align to TRBD2. V shed 4 bases, J shed 0 bases, and the junction held 4 bases outside the gene matches. The CDR3 sequence is 16 residues long. Germline V lookup: CDR1 KGHDR, CDR2 SFDVKD. CDR3 loop: CATSEPSGGSTDTQYF. Here the CDR3 DNA reads TGTGCCACCAGTGAACCGAGCGGGGGGAGCACAGATACGCAGTATTTT.

The rearrangement uses TRBV29-1 and TRBJ2-3; maybe TRBD2 (6 bases). This CDR3 has 13 residues. V was clipped by 1 base and J by 5 bases, with 10 bases between them. Germline CDR1 reads SQVTM; CDR2 reads ANQGSEA. The DNA of the CDR3 is TGCAGCGTTGAAGTCGGGGGAGGAGATACGCAGTATTTT. Translated: CSVEVGGGDTQYF.

The chain links TRBV28 to TRBJ2-4; TRBD1 aligns across 7 bases. Germline trimming cut 5 bases from V and 11 bases from J; bases unmatched to any gene: 12. Germline CDR1 is MDHEN and CDR2 is SYDVKM. The length of the CDR3 is 14 residues. Here the CDR3 reads CASSPRTGGKVQYF. The CDR3 nucleotides are TGTGCCAGCAGTCCCCGGACAGGAGGAAAGGTTCAGTACTTC.

This clone has a handful of counts. The chain combines TRBV19 with TRBJ1-5; D gene unclear. The V gene's germline CDR1 is LNHDA and CDR2 SQIVND (reference sequence). The CDR3 contains 16 residues. Trimming shortened V by 3 bases and J by 5 bases, and 17 bases separated the two germline ends. The CDR3 spells CASSILGRSRDQPQHF. Here the CDR3 DNA reads TGTGCCAGTAGTATCCTCGGCAGGTCAAGAGATCAGCCCCAGCATTTT.

The J gene is TRBJ2-7, the V gene TRBV6-5, with 13 bases aligning to TRBD2. Per the germline V gene, CDR1 is MNHEY and CDR2 is SVGAGI. The CDR3 length is 14 residues. V gave up 5 bases and J gave up 5 bases; unmatched junction bases: 3. The CDR3 loop reads CASSTSGRADEQYF. DNA of the CDR3: TGTGCCAGCAGTACTAGCGGGAGGGCCGACGAGCAGTACTTC.

This clone was observed a single time. The chain uses TRBV30 and TRBJ2-1; the match to TRBD2 covers 8 bases. The V gene end was trimmed by 2 bases and the J gene end by 6 bases; junction bases not matched to a gene: 6. The CDR3 is made up of 14 amino acids. Germline V gives CDR1 GTSNPN, CDR2 SVGIG (reference sequence). As DNA, the CDR3 is TGTGCCTGGAGTTCAAGCGGGAGCCTCAATGAGCAGTTCTTC. The encoded protein is CAWSSSGSLNEQFF.

The chain has TRBV18 and TRBJ1-1; TRBD1 is a possible D gene (6 bases). Germline CDR1 and CDR2: KGHSH and LQKENI. CDR3 size: 15 residues. The V gene lost 5 bases and the J gene lost 0 bases, with 13 bases spanning the gap. The CDR3 loop reads CASSTSTGMNTEAFF. Written as DNA, the CDR3 is TGTGCCAGCTCAACTTCGACAGGTATGAACACTGAAGCTTTCTTT.

This clone appeared once. V and J are TRBV2 and TRBJ1-5, with TRBD1 matching over 8 bases. This CDR3 has 14 residues. Germline V gene lookup returns CDR1 SNHLY and CDR2 FYNNEI. V was clipped by 7 bases and J by 7 bases; unmatched bases: 9. The CDR3 spells CASKAQGVKQPQHF. The CDR3 DNA follows: TGTGCCAGCAAAGCACAGGGGGTTAAACAGCCCCAGCATTTT.

The rearrangement links TRBV5-6 to TRBJ2-7; TRBD2 aligns across 9 bases. V lost 2 bases and J lost 4; bases outside the gene matches: 4. The germline CDR1 and CDR2 sequences are SGHDT and YYEEEE. The CDR3 extends over 14 amino acids. CDR3 in amino acids: CASSFSGRGYEQYF. The CDR3 DNA follows: TGTGCCAGCAGCTTTAGCGGGAGAGGATACGAGCAGTACTTC. The whole variable domain, filled in from reference TRBV5-6 and TRBJ2-7, reads DAGVTQSPTHLIKTRGQQVTLRCSPKSGHDTVSWYQQALGQGPQFIFQYYEEEERQRGNFPDRFSGHQFPNYSSELNVNALLLGDSALYLCASSFSGRGYEQYFGPGTRLTVT.

V and J are TRBV1 and TRBJ2-1; the table gives TRBD2 as D, unverified against the DNA. TRBV1 has pseudogene status. The CDR3 has 14 residues. The CDR3 reads CTSSQGGITSVEFF. The CDR3 region has the DNA TGCACCAGCAGCCAAGGGGGGATCACTAGCGTGGAGTTCTTC.

V and J are TRBV28 and TRBJ1-2; possible D gene TRBD1, 6 bases. The V end lost 1 base, the J end lost 3 bases, and 12 bases lay between the germline ends. This CDR3 contains 15 residues. From germline, CDR1 is MDHEN and CDR2 SYDVKM. The CDR3 DNA is TGTGCCAGCAGTTTATCGGGGGGGCCTGACTATGGCTACACCTTC. Translating it yields CASSLSGGPDYGYTF.

V and J are TRBV30 and TRBJ1-2; TRBD1 might be the D (6 bases). Trimming cost V 4 bases and J 8 bases, with 14 bases left between them. Germline assignment: CDR1 GTSNPN and CDR2 SVGIG (reference sequence). The CDR3 is made up of 12 amino acids. CDR3 DNA sequence: TGTGCCTGGAATGACAGGATTGGAGGCTACACCTTC. Its translation is CAWNDRIGGYTF.

V is TRBV7-9 and J is TRBJ2-7; 9 bases are a match to TRBD1. CDR1 and CDR2 (germline): SEHNR, FQNEAQ (reference sequence). The V gene end was trimmed by 2 bases and the J gene end by 3 bases; junction bases not matched to a gene: 5. This CDR3 has 15 amino acids. The CDR3 loop reads CASSLRDRAIYEQYF. The CDR3 DNA follows: TGTGCCAGCAGCTTACGGGACAGGGCCATCTACGAGCAGTACTTC.

The chain has TRBV24-1 and TRBJ1-2; D perhaps matches TRBD1 (5 bases). The CDR3 is 13 amino acids. Deletions cut 3 bases from V and 7 bases from J, with 11 bases between. Looked up from germline, CDR1 is KGHDR and CDR2 is SFDVKD. CDR3 DNA sequence: TGTGCCACCAGTGATATGTCAGGGCTTGGCTACACCTTC. Residues: CATSDMSGLGYTF.